What follows are 30 T cell receptor beta chains derived from one specimen sequenced in a study of T cells in Graves' hyperthyroidism and ophthalmopathy. The CDR3 regions of TCR beta were amplified from RNA transcripts. A first-round RT-PCR of the TCR CDR3 used the HTBI primer set. TCRdb processed the multiplex PCR reads anew with MiXCR; each CDR3 protein has one entry. The sample carries 540,000 or so distinct CDR3 sequences, 15% to 17% recorded once. Material: blood. All receptors derive from a woman aged 30 to 39 with Graves' hyperthyroidism.

The V call is TRBV7-2, the J call TRBJ2-7; D call uncertain. This CDR3 region has 15 residues. V dropped 5 bases and J dropped 3 bases, with 17 bases sitting between them. CDR1 and CDR2 from the germline V gene are SGHTA and FQGNSA. CDR3 in DNA: TGTGCCAGCAGCCTAGTTCTGGGCGACATCTACGAGCAGTACTTC. This codes for CASSLVLGDIYEQYF.

This clonotype has ten or more counts. The chain employs TRBV11-3 and TRBJ2-3; no clear D. The CDR3 consists of 16 residues. Trimming stripped 1 base from V and 1 base from J, with 12 bases between. Germline V gene data show CDR1 as SGHNT and CDR2 as YENEEA. CDR3 in amino acids: CASSLGPRSRTDTQYF. The CDR3, as DNA: TGTGCCAGCAGCTTAGGTCCCAGGAGCCGCACAGATACGCAGTATTTT.

This clonotype was seen many times. The chain uses TRBV12-3 or TRBV12-4 and TRBJ2-7; 11 nucleotides agree with TRBD2. The CDR3 has 15 residues. Trimming removed 6 bases from V and 3 bases from J; junction bases left unmatched: 7. DNA for the CDR3: TGTGCCAGCAGCTTTACTAGCGGGGGCTTCTACGAGCAGTACTTC. Translation: CASSFTSGGFYEQYF.

This clonotype was counted a few times. V usage is TRBV7-2 and J usage is TRBJ2-5; D remains ambiguous. Germline-derived CDR1 and CDR2 are SGHTA and FQGNSA. V dropped 1 base and J dropped 9 bases, with 21 bases sitting between them. This CDR3 spans 16 amino acids. In DNA, the CDR3 is TGTGCCAGCAGCTTAGTAGGCAGACTTTTGGGTCCTTCCCAGTACTTC. It codes for CASSLVGRLLGPSQYF.

This clonotype was recorded many times. This chain uses TRBV6-1 with TRBJ1-2, with a tentative D call TRBD1 (5 bases). With 5 bases removed from V and 1 base from J, the gap between germline ends came to 14 bases. The CDR3 totals 15 residues. Germline CDR1 reads MNHNS; CDR2 reads SASEGT. This chain's CDR3 is CASSTDRDLNYGYTF. CDR3 nucleotide sequence: TGTGCCAGCAGTACCGACAGAGATCTTAACTATGGCTACACCTTC.

CDR3 bases: TGTGCCAGCAGCCCGGCTGGGAATGGGAACACCGGGGAGCTGTTTTTT. Translation gives CASSPAGNGNTGELFF. The gene calls are TRBV7-9 and TRBJ2-2, with unresolved D. CDR3 size: 16 residues. Per germline, CDR1 SEHNR and CDR2 FQNEAQ (reference sequence). V lost 5 bases to trimming and J lost 1 base, with 14 bases between them. Using reference TRBV7-9 and TRBJ2-2 for the parts outside the CDR3, the full variable domain is DTGVSQNPRHKITKRGQNVTFRCDPISEHNRLYWYRQTLGQGPEFLTYFQNEAQLEKSRLLSDRFSAERPKGSFSTLEIQRTEQGDSAMYLCASSPAGNGNTGELFFGEGSRLTVL.

This clonotype has at least ten counts. For the CDR3, the DNA is TGCAGTGCTAGAGATAAACGGTCAACCTACGAGCAGTACTTC. It encodes CSARDKRSTYEQYF. The chain joins TRBV20-1 to TRBJ2-7; D is unclear. Trimming stripped 0 bases from V and 2 bases from J, with 11 bases between. The V gene's germline CDR1 is DFQATT and CDR2 SNEGSKA (reference sequence). This CDR3 contains 14 residues.

The chain carries TRBV6-5 and TRBJ1-6; D perhaps matches TRBD1 (6 bases). This CDR3 region has 15 residues. With 0 bases removed from V and 6 bases from J, the gap between germline ends came to 9 bases. The germline V gene has CDR1 MNHEY and CDR2 SVGAGI. The CDR3 reads CASSYSRQVNSPLHF. In nucleotides, the CDR3 is TGTGCCAGCAGTTACTCGAGACAGGTTAATTCACCCCTCCACTTT.

This clonotype has at least ten counts. V gene TRBV6-1 combines with J gene TRBJ2-2; D not certain. The V end lost 5 bases, the J end lost 0 bases, and 19 bases lay between the germline ends. CDR3 size: 18 residues. Germline-derived CDR1 and CDR2 are MNHNS and SASEGT. The CDR3 DNA sequence: TGTGCCAGCAGTTGGGTTGCGGACCGCGAGACGAACACCGGGGAGCTGTTTTTT. Translating it yields CASSWVADRETNTGELFF.

The V and J genes are TRBV7-9 and TRBJ2-2, with D perhaps given as TRBD1 or TRBD2 (5 bases each). V lost 4 bases and J lost 8, with 14 bases in between. CDR3 length: 14 amino acids. Germline CDR1 SEHNR, CDR2 FQNEAQ (reference sequence). This chain's CDR3 is CASSWTGAGGELFF. The CDR3 DNA reads TGTGCCAGCAGCTGGACCGGGGCCGGAGGGGAGCTGTTTTTT.

This clonotype was seen at least ten times. The gene calls are TRBV28 and TRBJ2-7; 14 bases fit TRBD2. CDR1 and CDR2 from the germline V gene are MDHEN and SYDVKM. V trimming: 2 bases; J trimming: 5 bases; junction bases outside the gene matches: 5. The CDR3 runs 16 residues. CDR3 amino acids: CASSLVGTSGRNEQYF. CDR3 sequence (DNA): TGTGCCAGCAGTTTAGTTGGGACTAGCGGGAGAAACGAGCAGTACTTC. Based on the CDR3 plus reference TRBV28 and TRBJ2-7, the full variable domain is DVKVTQSSRYLVKRTGEKVFLECVQDMDHENMFWYRQDPGLGLRLIYFSYDVKMKEKGDIPEGYSVSREKKERFSLILESASTNQTSMYLCASSLVGTSGRNEQYFGPGTRLTVT.

J is TRBJ2-7 and V is TRBV4-1; possibly TRBD1 for D (5 bases). Trimming pared 1 base from V and 3 bases from J, leaving 13 bases between. Germline V gene lookup returns CDR1 MGHRA and CDR2 YSYEKL. The CDR3 runs to 15 residues. The CDR3 sequence: CASSQVPGRDYEQYF. CDR3 DNA sequence: TGCGCCAGCAGCCAAGTTCCTGGCAGGGACTACGAGCAGTACTTC.

This clonotype appeared many times. This chain links TRBV9 with TRBJ2-5; 10 bases align to TRBD1. The CDR3 totals 17 residues. Losses at the gene ends were 0 bases for V and 4 bases for J; bases not matched to a gene: 9. Germline V gene sequence: CDR1 SGDLS, CDR2 YYNGEE. The CDR3 DNA sequence: TGTGCCAGCAGCGTAGACCTCGGGACAGGGGTCGGAGAGACCCAGTACTTC. As protein: CASSVDLGTGVGETQYF.

There are many counts of this clonotype. The chain couples TRBV7-2 to TRBJ2-3; unclear D gene. Between the trimmed V and J ends, which lost 5 bases and 4 bases, there was a span of 16 bases. The CDR3 consists of 15 residues. Germline V gene sequence: CDR1 SGHTA, CDR2 FQGNSA. The CDR3 region is CASSPRTNGPDTQYF. CDR3 DNA: TGTGCCAGCAGCCCAAGGACCAATGGCCCAGATACGCAGTATTTT.

This chain joins TRBV20-1 and TRBJ2-3; 7 nucleotides agree with TRBD2. Per germline, CDR1 DFQATT and CDR2 SNEGSKA (reference sequence). The ends lost 0 bases at V and 2 bases at J; junction bases unmatched: 14. The CDR3 covers 18 residues. The CDR3 DNA sequence: TGCAGTGCTAGAGATCGGGGCGGGAGTAGTGCAAACACAGATACGCAGTATTTT. This gives the protein CSARDRGGSSANTDTQYF.

This clonotype was counted ten times or more. The chain has TRBV28 and TRBJ2-2, with a weak D call TRBD1 (6 bases). The CDR3 has 18 residues. The germline gives CDR1 MDHEN, CDR2 SYDVKM. Trimming pared 3 bases from V and 0 bases from J, leaving 17 bases between. CDR3 DNA: TGTGCCAGCAGTTTCGTAGTAGGTCAGGGGACGAACACCGGGGAGCTGTTTTTT. Amino acids: CASSFVVGQGTNTGELFF.

This clonotype was picked up many times. The rearrangement joins TRBV12-3 or TRBV12-4 to TRBJ2-3; D possibly matches TRBD1 or TRBD2 (6 bases each). Trimming stripped 2 bases from V and 0 bases from J, with 9 bases between. This CDR3 is built from 15 residues. DNA of the CDR3: TGTGCCAGCAGTTTAAGGGGGACTAGCACAGATACGCAGTATTTT. Translation gives CASSLRGTSTDTQYF.

This clonotype has at least ten counts. The chain links TRBV7-2 to TRBJ2-5, with 8 bases fitting TRBD2. With 3 bases clipped from V and 5 bases from J, the junction kept 5 bases outside the gene matches. Per germline, CDR1 SGHTA and CDR2 FQGNSA. The CDR3 is made up of 14 amino acids. The CDR3 loop is CASSLSGRVETQYF. Written as DNA, the CDR3 is TGTGCCAGCAGCTTGAGCGGGAGAGTGGAGACCCAGTACTTC. Full variable domain (outside the CDR3, taken from reference TRBV7-2 and TRBJ2-5): GAGVSQSPSNKVTEKGKDVELRCDPISGHTALYWYRQSLGQGLEFLIYFQGNSAPDKSGLPSDRFSAERTGGSVSTLTIQRTQQEDSAVYLCASSLSGRVETQYFGPGTRLLVL.

This clonotype was detected many times. The chain employs TRBV6-1 and TRBJ2-2; D perhaps matches TRBD1 (6 bases). The V gene's germline CDR1 is MNHNS and CDR2 SASEGT. The CDR3 sequence is 14 residues long. V lost 8 bases and J lost 4, with 14 bases in between. The CDR3 protein is CASGDRIGTGELFF. The CDR3 DNA reads as TGTGCCAGCGGCGACAGGATCGGCACCGGGGAGCTGTTTTTT.

This clonotype was observed a handful of times. The gene calls are TRBV7-8 and TRBJ2-7; maybe TRBD2 (6 bases). Per germline, CDR1 SGHVS and CDR2 FQNEAQ. This CDR3 spans 17 amino acids. V was clipped by 4 bases and J by 1 base, with 20 bases between them. In DNA form, the CDR3 reads TGTGCCAGCAGCTGGAAGTCGGAGGGAGTAGGTTCCTACGAGCAGTACTTC. Amino acid sequence: CASSWKSEGVGSYEQYF.

This clonotype was counted a single time. The CDR3 does not end in the conserved phenylalanine or tryptophan, so this is likely a read error. The limits of the CDR3 on the DNA are not certain, so only TCRdb's listed CDR3 is given. J is TRBJ2-5 and V is TRBV5-1; the tabulated D call, TRBD2, remains unverified against the DNA. From its first to its last residue, the CDR3 has 19 amino acids. Germline V lookup: CDR1 SGHRS, CDR2 YFSETQ. CDR3 region: CASSETGTSGSYFGETQYL.

This clonotype was recorded many times. V is TRBV11-1 and J is TRBJ2-1; D unclear. Per the germline V gene, CDR1 is SGHAT and CDR2 is FQDESV (reference sequence). The CDR3 extends over 15 amino acids. V dropped 1 base and J dropped 0 bases, with 7 bases sitting between them. In DNA, the CDR3 is TGTGCCAGCAGCTTAGACCGGGTCTCCTACAATGAGCAGTTCTTC. Amino acids: CASSLDRVSYNEQFF.

The V gene is TRBV15, the J gene TRBJ1-5; D possibly corresponds to TRBD1 (6 bases). The CDR3 is made up of 15 amino acids. Looked up from germline, CDR1 is LNHNV and CDR2 is YYDKDF (reference sequence). V lost 0 bases and J 6 bases, leaving 12 bases between the germline ends. The CDR3 region is CATSRDWGGGQPQHF. The CDR3 DNA follows: TGTGCCACCAGCAGAGATTGGGGGGGCGGTCAGCCCCAGCATTTT.

The chain links TRBV24-1 to TRBJ2-1; D is unresolved. The V end lost 7 bases, the J end lost 5 bases, and 8 bases lay between the germline ends. Germline values: CDR1 KGHDR, CDR2 SFDVKD. CDR3 length equals 12 residues. The CDR3 reads CATSAGHNEQFF. CDR3 coding DNA: TGTGCCACCAGCGCCGGACACAATGAGCAGTTCTTC.

The sample holds a few counts of this clonotype. The chain uses TRBV7-2 and TRBJ1-5, with D maybe TRBD1 (5 bases). This CDR3 contains 14 residues. CDR1 and CDR2 from the germline V gene are SGHTA and FQGNSA. Trimming pared 5 bases from V and 6 bases from J, leaving 14 bases between. Here the CDR3 reads CASSPTSGTQPQHF. The CDR3 DNA sequence: TGTGCCAGCAGCCCGACATCAGGGACTCAGCCCCAGCATTTT.

V and J are TRBV30 and TRBJ2-3; D possibly corresponds to TRBD2 (6 bases). Germline CDR1 is GTSNPN and CDR2 is SVGIG (reference sequence). CDR3 length: 16 amino acids. The germline V and J ends were trimmed by 0 bases and 0 bases, with 13 bases remaining between them. CDR3 in DNA: TGTGCCTGGAGTGTACCGTTAGGGAGGAGCACAGATACGCAGTATTTT. Its protein product is CAWSVPLGRSTDTQYF.

This clonotype occurred many times. This chain uses TRBV12-5 with TRBJ2-2; perhaps TRBD1 as D (6 bases). Trimming took off 7 bases at V and 6 bases at J, with 24 bases between the two ends. This CDR3 is built from 17 residues. Germline-derived CDR1 and CDR2 are LGHNT and FRNRAP. The CDR3 nucleotides read TGTGCTAGTGCCGACCCGGGACAAAAGGGATTTGCCGGGGAGCTGTTTTTT. Amino acids: CASADPGQKGFAGELFF.

V gene TRBV5-1 combines with J gene TRBJ2-3; D unclear. Trimming cost V 4 bases and J 2 bases, with 14 bases left between them. Per the germline V gene, CDR1 is SGHRS and CDR2 is YFSETQ. The CDR3 consists of 15 residues. The CDR3 spells CASSASGRATDTQYF. CDR3 nucleotides: TGCGCCAGCAGCGCTTCGGGCCGAGCCACAGATACGCAGTATTTT.

This clonotype came up many times. CDR3 nucleotides: TGCAGCGTTGAACCTCCTTCGGTCGGGAGGAGCTCCTACGAGCAGTACTTC. Its translation is CSVEPPSVGRSSYEQYF. The V and J genes are TRBV29-1 and TRBJ2-7; 7 bases align to TRBD2. V dropped 2 bases and J dropped 0; count of bases not matched to a gene: 13. The CDR3 is 17 amino acids. Germline CDR1 SQVTM, CDR2 ANQGSEA.

The chain employs TRBV19 and TRBJ1-2, with a tentative D call TRBD1 (5 bases). Germline CDR1 LNHDA, CDR2 SQIVND (reference sequence). This CDR3 is built from 16 residues. V was pared by 3 bases and J by 8 bases, with 22 bases between. CDR3 amino acids: CASSMEKYRGAGGYTF. In DNA, the CDR3 is TGTGCCAGTAGTATGGAGAAGTATAGGGGCGCGGGAGGCTACACCTTC.